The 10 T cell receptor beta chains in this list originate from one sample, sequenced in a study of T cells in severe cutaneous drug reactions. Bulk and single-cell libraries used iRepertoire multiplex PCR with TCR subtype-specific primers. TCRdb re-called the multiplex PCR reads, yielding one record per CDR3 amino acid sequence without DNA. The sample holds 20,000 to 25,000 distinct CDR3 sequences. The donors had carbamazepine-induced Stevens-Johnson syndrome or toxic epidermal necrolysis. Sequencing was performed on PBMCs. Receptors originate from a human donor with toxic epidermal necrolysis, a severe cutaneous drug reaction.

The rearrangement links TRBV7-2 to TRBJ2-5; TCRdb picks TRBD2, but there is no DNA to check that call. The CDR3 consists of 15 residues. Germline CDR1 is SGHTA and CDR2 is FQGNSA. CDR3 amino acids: CASSFRGRTEETQYF.

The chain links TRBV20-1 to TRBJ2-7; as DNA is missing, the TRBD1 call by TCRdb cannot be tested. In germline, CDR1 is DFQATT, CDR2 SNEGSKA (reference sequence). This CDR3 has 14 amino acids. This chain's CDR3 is CSARDLRDPYEQYF.

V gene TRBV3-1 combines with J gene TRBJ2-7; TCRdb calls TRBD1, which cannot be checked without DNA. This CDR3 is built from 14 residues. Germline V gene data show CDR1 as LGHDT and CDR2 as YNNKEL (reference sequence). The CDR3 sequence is CASSHFRGNYEQYF.

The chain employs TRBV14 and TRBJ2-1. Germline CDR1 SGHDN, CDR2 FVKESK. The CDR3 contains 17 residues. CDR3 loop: CASSQKVTLSSGNEQFF.

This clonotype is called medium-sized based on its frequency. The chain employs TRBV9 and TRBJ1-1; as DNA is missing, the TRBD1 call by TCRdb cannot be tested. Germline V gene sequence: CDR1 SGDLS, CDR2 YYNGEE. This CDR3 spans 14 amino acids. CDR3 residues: CASSVGRGDTEAFF.

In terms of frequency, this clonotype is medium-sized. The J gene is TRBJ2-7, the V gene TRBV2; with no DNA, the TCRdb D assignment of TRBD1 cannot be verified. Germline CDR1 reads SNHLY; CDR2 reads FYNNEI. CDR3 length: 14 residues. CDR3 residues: CASSTEDRGNEQYF.

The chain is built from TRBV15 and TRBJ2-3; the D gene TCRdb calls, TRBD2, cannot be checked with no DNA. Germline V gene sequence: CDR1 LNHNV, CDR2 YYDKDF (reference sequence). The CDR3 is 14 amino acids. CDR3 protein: CATSRGSGADTQYF.

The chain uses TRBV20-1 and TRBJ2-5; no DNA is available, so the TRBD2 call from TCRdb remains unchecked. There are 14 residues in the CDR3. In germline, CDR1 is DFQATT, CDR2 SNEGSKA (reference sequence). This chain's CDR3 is CSARRLAGVETQYF.

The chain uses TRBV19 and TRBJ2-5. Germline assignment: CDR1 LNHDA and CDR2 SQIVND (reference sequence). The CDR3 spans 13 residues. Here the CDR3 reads CASSRLERETQYF.

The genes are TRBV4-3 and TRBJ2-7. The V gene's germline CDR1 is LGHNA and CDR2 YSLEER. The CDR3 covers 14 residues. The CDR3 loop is CASSQGKKGSEQYF.